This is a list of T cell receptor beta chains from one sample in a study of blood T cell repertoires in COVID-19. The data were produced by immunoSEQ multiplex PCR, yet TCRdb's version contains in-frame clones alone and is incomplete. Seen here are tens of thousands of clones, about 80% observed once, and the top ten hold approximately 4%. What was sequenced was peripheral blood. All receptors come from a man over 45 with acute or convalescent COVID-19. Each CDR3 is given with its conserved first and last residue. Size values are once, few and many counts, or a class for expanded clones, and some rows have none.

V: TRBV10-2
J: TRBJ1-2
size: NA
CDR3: CASSESIGTFGYTF

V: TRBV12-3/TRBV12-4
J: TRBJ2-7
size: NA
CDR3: CASSVQGLRYF

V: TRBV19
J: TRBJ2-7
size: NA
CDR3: CASSPGTGRTYEQYF

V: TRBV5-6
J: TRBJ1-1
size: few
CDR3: CASSRRGGRDMNTEAFF

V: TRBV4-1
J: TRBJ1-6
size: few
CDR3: CASSQSLTRGPNSPLHF

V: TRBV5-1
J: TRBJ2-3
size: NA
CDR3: CASSLGQGDTDTQYF

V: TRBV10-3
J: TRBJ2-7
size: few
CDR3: CAIKERGEQYF

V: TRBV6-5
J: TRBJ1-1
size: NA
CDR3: CASSTTEAFF

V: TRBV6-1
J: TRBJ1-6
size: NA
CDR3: CASSDPRGVDNSPLHF

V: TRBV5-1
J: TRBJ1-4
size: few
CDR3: CASSRDGTEGEKLFF

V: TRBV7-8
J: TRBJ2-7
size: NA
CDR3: CASSLEGGASYEQYF

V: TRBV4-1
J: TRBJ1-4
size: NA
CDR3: CASSQDPGRGEKLFF

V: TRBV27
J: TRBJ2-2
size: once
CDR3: CARNFGGLETGELFF

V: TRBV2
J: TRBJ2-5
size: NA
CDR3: CASTRGGETQYF

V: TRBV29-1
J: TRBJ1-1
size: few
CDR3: CSVTGAPNTEAFF

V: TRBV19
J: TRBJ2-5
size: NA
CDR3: CASSWASTLQETQYF

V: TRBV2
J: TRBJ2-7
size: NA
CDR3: CASSDRTGTYEQYF

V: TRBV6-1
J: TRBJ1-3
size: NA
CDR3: CASSETGAGNTIYF

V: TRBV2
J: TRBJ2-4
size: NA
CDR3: CASSEAGLAGGRDIQYF

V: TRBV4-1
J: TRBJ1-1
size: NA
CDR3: CASSQDLGNTEAFF

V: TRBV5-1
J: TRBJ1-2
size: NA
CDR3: CASSLGTKTQNYGYTF

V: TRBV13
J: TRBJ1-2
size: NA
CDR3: CASSLGQGVNYGYTF

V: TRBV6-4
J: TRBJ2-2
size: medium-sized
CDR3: CASSAGETGELFF

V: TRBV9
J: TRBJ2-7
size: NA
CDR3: CASSVGSSSGAYEQYF

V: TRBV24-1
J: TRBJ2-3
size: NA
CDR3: CATQSTDYSDTQYF

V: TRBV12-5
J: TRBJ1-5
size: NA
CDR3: CASGLPTGGGQPQHF

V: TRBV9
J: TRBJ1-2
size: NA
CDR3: CASSAWKPGTSRDYGYTF

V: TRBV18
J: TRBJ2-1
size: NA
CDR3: CASSITSGSANEQFF

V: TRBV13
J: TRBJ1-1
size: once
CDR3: CASSLGPGQFMNTEAFF

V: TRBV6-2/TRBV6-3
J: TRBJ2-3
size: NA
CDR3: CASSYLQGYTDTQYF

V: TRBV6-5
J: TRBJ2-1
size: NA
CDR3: CASSSGVSYNEQFF

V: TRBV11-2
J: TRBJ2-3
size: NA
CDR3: CASSLQRSTDTQYF

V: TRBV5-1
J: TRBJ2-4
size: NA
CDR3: CASSLGDPDRDIQYF

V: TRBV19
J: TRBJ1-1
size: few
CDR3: CASSIQNTEAFF

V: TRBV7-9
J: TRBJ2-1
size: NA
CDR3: CASSLALAGEGSEQFF

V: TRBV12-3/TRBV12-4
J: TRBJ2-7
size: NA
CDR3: CASSPSDRIEQYF

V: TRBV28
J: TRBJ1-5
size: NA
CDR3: CASSSTTGRNQPQHF

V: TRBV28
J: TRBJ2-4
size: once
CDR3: CASSFGRGRLTKNIQYF

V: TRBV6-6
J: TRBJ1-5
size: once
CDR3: CASGRGFTLPTQPQHF

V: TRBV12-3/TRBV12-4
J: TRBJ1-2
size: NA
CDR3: CASSLWGEGGYTF

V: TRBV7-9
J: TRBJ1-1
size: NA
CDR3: CASSSRTGSMNTEAFF

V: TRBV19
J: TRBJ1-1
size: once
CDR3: CASSIRKDRLNTEAFF

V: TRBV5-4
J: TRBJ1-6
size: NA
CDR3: CASSLAGGSGSPLHF

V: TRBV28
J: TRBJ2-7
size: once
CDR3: CASTRLAGAYEQYF

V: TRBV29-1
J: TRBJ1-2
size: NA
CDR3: CSVEVRDRDYGYTF

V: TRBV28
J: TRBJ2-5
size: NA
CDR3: CASRKGGFETQYF

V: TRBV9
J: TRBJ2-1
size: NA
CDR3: CASSVGGGSEQFF

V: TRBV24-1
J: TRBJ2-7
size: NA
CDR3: CATSDSNRYEQYF

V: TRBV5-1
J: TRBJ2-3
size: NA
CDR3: CASSLGGFGTDTQYF

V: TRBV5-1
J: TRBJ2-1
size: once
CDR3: CASSFASGRSYNEQFF

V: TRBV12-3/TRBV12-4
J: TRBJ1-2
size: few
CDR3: CASSGQFYGYTF